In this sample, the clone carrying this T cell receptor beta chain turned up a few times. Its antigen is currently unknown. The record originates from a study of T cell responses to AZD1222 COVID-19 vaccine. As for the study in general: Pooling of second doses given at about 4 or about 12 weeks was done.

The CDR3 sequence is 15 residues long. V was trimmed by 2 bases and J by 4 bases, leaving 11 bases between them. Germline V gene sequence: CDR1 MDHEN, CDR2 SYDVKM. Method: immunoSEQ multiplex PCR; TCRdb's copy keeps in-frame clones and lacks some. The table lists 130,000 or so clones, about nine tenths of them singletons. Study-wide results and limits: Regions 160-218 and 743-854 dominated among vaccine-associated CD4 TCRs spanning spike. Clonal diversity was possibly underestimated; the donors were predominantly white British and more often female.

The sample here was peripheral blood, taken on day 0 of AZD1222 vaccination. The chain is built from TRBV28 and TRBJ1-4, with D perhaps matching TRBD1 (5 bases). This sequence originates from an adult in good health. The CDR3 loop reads CASSLGRGFNEKLFF. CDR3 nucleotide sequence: TGTGCCAGCAGTTTAGGTCGGGGGTTTAATGAAAAACTGTTTTTT.